The 10 T cell receptor beta chains in this list originate from one sample, sequenced in a study of blood T cell repertoires in COVID-19. Some clones are missing from TCRdb's copy, which holds only in-frame ones; the method was immunoSEQ multiplex PCR. The data contain some 460,000 clones, around 87% of them singletons. Sequencing was performed on PBMCs or T cells enriched from blood (not recorded which). These receptors were taken from a woman between 18 and 29 years old who had recovered from COVID-19.

The chain uses TRBV12-3 or TRBV12-4 and TRBJ1-1; no clear D gene. This CDR3 is built from 13 residues. V shed 3 bases and J shed 6 bases, with 11 bases lying between them. The CDR3 loop reads CASSFKAQSEAFF. The CDR3 coding sequence is TGTGCCAGCAGTTTTAAAGCGCAGTCTGAAGCTTTCTTT.

The chain joins TRBV12-5 to TRBJ2-3; D ambiguous. The V and J ends lost 5 bases and 2 bases respectively, with 5 bases between them. The V gene's germline CDR1 is LGHNT and CDR2 FRNRAP. CDR3 length: 12 residues. The CDR3 here is CASGPFTDTQYF. CDR3 DNA sequence: TGTGCTAGTGGTCCCTTCACAGATACGCAGTATTTT.

J is TRBJ1-4 and V is TRBV25-1; perhaps TRBD1 as D (6 bases). V lost 8 bases to trimming and J lost 6 bases, with 22 bases between them. The CDR3 has 16 residues. CDR1 and CDR2 from the germline V gene are MGHDK and SYGVNS. As DNA, the CDR3 is TGTGCCAGCGGAGACCCGATATCAGGGGCGGATGAAAAACTGTTTTTT. As protein: CASGDPISGADEKLFF.

The genes are TRBV7-9 and TRBJ1-2; 7 bases agree with TRBD1. CDR3 length equals 17 residues. Germline assignment: CDR1 SEHNR and CDR2 FQNEAQ (reference sequence). The V gene end was trimmed by 4 bases and the J gene end by 4 bases; junction bases not matched to a gene: 15. The CDR3 DNA is TGTGCCAGCAGCTCTTCCATCGACAGGGATGATCCCTATGGCTACACCTTC. Its protein product is CASSSSIDRDDPYGYTF.

The chain is built from TRBV6-4 and TRBJ1-2, with TRBD1 matching over 9 bases. Unmatched junction bases numbered 13, after V lost 6 bases and J lost 5 bases. Germline assignment: CDR1 MRHNA and CDR2 SNTAGT. CDR3 length: 16 residues. This CDR3 reads CASRHPQPDRGYGYTF. CDR3 DNA: TGTGCCAGCAGACATCCTCAACCGGACAGGGGTTATGGCTACACCTTC.

The chain is built from TRBV5-6 and TRBJ2-2; the match to TRBD2 covers 12 bases. V dropped 0 bases and J dropped 4; count of bases not matched to a gene: 1. The germline V gene has CDR1 SGHDT and CDR2 YYEEEE. There are 16 residues in the CDR3. The CDR3 protein is CASSLELAGGTGELFF. In nucleotides, the CDR3 is TGTGCCAGCAGCTTGGAACTAGCGGGGGGCACCGGGGAGCTGTTTTTT.

The rearrangement joins TRBV18 to TRBJ1-2; TRBD1 agrees at 7 bases. V gave up 4 bases and J gave up 4 bases; unmatched junction bases: 9. This CDR3 spans 15 amino acids. Per germline, CDR1 KGHSH and CDR2 LQKENI. The CDR3 region is CASSQARGTSYGYTF. CDR3 bases: TGTGCCAGCTCACAGGCCAGGGGGACCTCCTATGGCTACACCTTC.

This clone showed up just a few times. V usage is TRBV6-5 and J usage is TRBJ1-3, with 7 bases lining up with TRBD1. The germline V gene has CDR1 MNHEY and CDR2 SVGAGI. Trimming at V came to 4 bases and at J to 4 bases, leaving 4 bases not matched to a gene. This CDR3 is 14 amino acids long. The CDR3 sequence: CASSSPGQGNTIYF. CDR3 in DNA: TGTGCCAGCAGTTCCCCGGGACAGGGAAACACCATATATTTT.

This chain uses TRBV10-3 with TRBJ2-5; D possibly corresponds to TRBD2 (6 bases). Germline CDR1 reads ENHRY; CDR2 reads SYGVKD. CDR3 length: 14 residues. Trimming left V 6 bases short and J 4 bases short, with 15 bases between. The CDR3 nucleotides read TGTGCCATCAGGGGGGATGTCGGGGGAGAGACCCAGTACTTC. This encodes CAIRGDVGGETQYF.

CDR3 amino acids: CASSLTGGGSGGPEQFF. The DNA of the CDR3 is TGTGCCAGCAGCTTAACAGGGGGCGGTAGCGGGGGGCCCGAGCAGTTCTTC. This chain uses TRBV9 with TRBJ2-1, with D tentatively TRBD2 (10 bases). V was trimmed by 4 bases and J by 10 bases, leaving 27 bases between them. The CDR3 is 17 amino acids. CDR1 and CDR2 (germline): SGDLS, YYNGEE. The entire variable domain, with the rest obtained from reference TRBV9 and TRBJ2-1, is as follows: DSGVTQTPKHLITATGQRVTLRCSPRSGDLSVYWYQQSLDQGLQFLIQYYNGEERAKGNILERFSAQQFPDLHSELNLSSLELGDSALYFCASSLTGGGSGGPEQFFGPGTRLTVL.